This TCR beta chain was recorded in a study of CD8+CD57+ T cells in acquired aplastic anemia. This clonotype was counted once. All patients picked for sequencing had shown, by flow cytometry, an expansion of CD8+CD57+ cells. According to the study, genomic DNA was the template for TCR beta VDJ and CDR3 profiling. From the reads, TCRdb called clonotypes with MiXCR, one entry per CDR3 protein. The sample has 95,000 to 150,000 distinct CDR3 sequences; under 65% are singletons. J gave up 6 bases and V 4 bases, and 9 bases lay outside the gene matches. CDR1 SGDLS and CDR2 YYNGEE come from the germline V gene. CDR3 size: 15 residues.

Sequenced input: sorted CD4+, CD8+, or CD8+CD57+ T cells (not recorded which) from PBMCs. The TCR originated in a human donor with aplastic anemia. The chain is built from TRBV9 and TRBJ1-2, with 10 bases aligning to TRBD1. The CDR3 DNA reads TGTGCCAGCAGCTTTTACCCGACAGGGGGCGATGGCTACACCTTC. Its translation: CASSFYPTGGDGYTF.